The T cell receptor beta chain under discussion was sequenced for a study of blood T cell repertoires in COVID-19. At the level of the study: The analysed material was cDNA or gDNA that came from T cells, B-cell-depleted T cells, or PBMCs.

Ages ranged from about 18 to 89 years, with residence in approximately 25 US areas. Sequenced by immunoSEQ multiplex PCR; TCRdb stores in-frame clones only, minus some. The table shows 500,000 or so clones, with roughly 87% occurring only once. This CDR3 contains 18 residues. J lost 4 bases, V lost 6 bases, and 11 bases had no gene match. Germline V gene data show CDR1 as SNHLY and CDR2 as FYNNEI. The sample consisted of PBMCs or T cells enriched from blood (not recorded which). V usage is TRBV2 and J usage is TRBJ2-3, with 15 positions matching TRBD2. The source is a woman between 18 and 30 years old who had recovered from COVID-19. CDR3 residues: CASSHPRTSGGASDTQYF. DNA for the CDR3: TGTGCCAGCAGCCACCCTCGGACTAGCGGGGGGGCCTCAGATACGCAGTATTTT.